The following is a T cell receptor beta chain sequence with its context. Per the study methods: It was from reference gene primer amplification that nucleated cell counts were estimated. Measured with immunoSEQ multiplex PCR; TCRdb has only the in-frame clones, and not every one. V and J calls and clone size are given by that table; D and trimming were obtained from the DNA. This table holds 60,000 or so clones, around 88% found once. Germline V gene data show CDR1 as KGHSH and CDR2 as LQKENI. Trimming left V 4 bases short and J 1 base short, with 11 bases between. This CDR3 is built from 14 residues. These data come from a study of blood T cell repertoires in COVID-19. About the study: Specimens from acute and convalescent COVID-19 originated in the United States, Italy and Spain. Sample material is recorded as cDNA or gDNA derived from T cells, B-cell-depleted T cells, or PBMCs.

The chain joins TRBV18 to TRBJ2-7, with D possibly matching TRBD1 (5 bases). Sequencing input: peripheral blood. The sequence was obtained from a man aged 55 to 70 with acute or convalescent COVID-19. This CDR3 is CASSRGTVSYEQYF. The CDR3 DNA is TGTGCCAGCTCACGGGGCACGGTATCCTACGAGCAGTACTTC.